The clone carrying this TCR beta chain appeared a single time. The record originates from a study of blood T cell repertoires in COVID-19. Study summary: Acute-phase and convalescent COVID-19 samples originated in the United States, Italy and Spain. The analysed material was cDNA or gDNA that came from T cells, B-cell-depleted T cells, or PBMCs.

Per the original data handling: Amplification of reference gene primers provided the estimated nucleated cell counts. Repertoires were generated with immunoSEQ multiplex PCR, while TCRdb's copy carries only in-frame clones and drops some. D and trimming were read from the DNA, whereas the V and J calls and clone size are those reported in that table. This table holds tens of thousands of clones, approximately 86% found once. From germline, CDR1 is SGDLS and CDR2 YYNGEE. Trimming at V came to 0 bases and at J to 2 bases, leaving 4 bases not matched to a gene. There are 15 residues in the CDR3. This TCR was recovered from a woman older than 75 with active or convalescent COVID-19. The chain has TRBV9 and TRBJ2-7; 8 bases are shared with TRBD1. Sample: peripheral blood. The CDR3 DNA follows: TGTGCCAGCAGCGTAGGCCAGGGGGCCCCCTACGAGCAGTACTTC. This sequence encodes CASSVGQGAPYEQYF.